The clone carrying this T cell receptor beta chain was seen more than once but under ten times. Germline V gene sequence: CDR1 SNHLY, CDR2 FYNNEI. V dropped 9 bases and J dropped 2 bases, with 10 bases sitting between them. The CDR3 covers 12 residues. The data were obtained in a study of read filtering for tumor transcriptome and immune sequencing. From about 0.4 ug of RNA, a library with molecular barcoded alpha/delta and beta/gamma adaptors was made. TCRdb called the reads again in MiXCR, with one record for every CDR3 protein. The sample yields under 40,000 distinct CDR3 sequences, about 15% seen once.

This TCR was recovered from a donor at least 40 years old with multiple myeloma. The specimen was a population of CD138-negative cells sorted from bone marrow. The chain has TRBV2 and TRBJ1-2; D is unresolved. The CDR3 sequence is CASTKENYGYTF. The DNA for the CDR3 is TGTGCCAGTACCAAGGAAAACTATGGCTACACCTTC.